The 3 T cell receptor beta chains given below trace back to one sample, sequenced in a study of cytomegalovirus exposure and HLA in healthy donors (dated by TCRdb to 2017 to 2019). Libraries were constructed by the immunoSEQ multiplex PCR assay. For the multiplex PCR, a mixture combining 60 forward primers for TCR Vbeta segments and 13 reverse primers for TCR Jbeta segments was used. Not all clones reach the TCRdb copy of this immuneACCESS table, which keeps in-frame sequences only. Checked studies attribute under half of the gap to unresolved V genes and leave the rest unexplained. The sample table shows 180,000 or so clones, and 82% are seen once. In total, the top ten clones hold about 1.5% of the sample. Material: PBMCs. These receptors all come from a middle-aged man in good health and CMV-seronegative.

V is TRBV2 and J is TRBJ1-6; TRBD1 aligns across 7 bases. The CDR3 is made up of 14 amino acids. Trimming cost V 3 bases and J 9 bases; bases outside gene matches: 5. Germline V gene sequence: CDR1 SNHLY, CDR2 FYNNEI. The CDR3 sequence is CASSDETGTSPLHF. The CDR3 DNA sequence: TGTGCCAGCAGTGATGAGACAGGGACTTCACCCCTCCACTTT.

The rearrangement links TRBV4-1 to TRBJ1-2; 8 bases line up with TRBD1. Per germline, CDR1 MGHRA and CDR2 YSYEKL. The ends lost 3 bases at V and 5 bases at J; junction bases unmatched: 5. The CDR3 runs to 14 residues. CDR3 sequence: CASSQTQGDYGYTF. In nucleotides, the CDR3 is TGCGCCAGCAGCCAGACACAGGGGGATTATGGCTACACCTTC.

V gene TRBV30 combines with J gene TRBJ1-2; 8 bases map to TRBD1. Germline CDR1 and CDR2: GTSNPN and SVGIG (reference sequence). With V trimmed by 3 bases and J by 4 bases, 7 bases remained unmatched. CDR3 size: 14 residues. CDR3 sequence (DNA): TGTGCCTGGAGGAGAACAGGGGGGGGCTATGGCTACACCTTC. It specifies CAWRRTGGGYGYTF.